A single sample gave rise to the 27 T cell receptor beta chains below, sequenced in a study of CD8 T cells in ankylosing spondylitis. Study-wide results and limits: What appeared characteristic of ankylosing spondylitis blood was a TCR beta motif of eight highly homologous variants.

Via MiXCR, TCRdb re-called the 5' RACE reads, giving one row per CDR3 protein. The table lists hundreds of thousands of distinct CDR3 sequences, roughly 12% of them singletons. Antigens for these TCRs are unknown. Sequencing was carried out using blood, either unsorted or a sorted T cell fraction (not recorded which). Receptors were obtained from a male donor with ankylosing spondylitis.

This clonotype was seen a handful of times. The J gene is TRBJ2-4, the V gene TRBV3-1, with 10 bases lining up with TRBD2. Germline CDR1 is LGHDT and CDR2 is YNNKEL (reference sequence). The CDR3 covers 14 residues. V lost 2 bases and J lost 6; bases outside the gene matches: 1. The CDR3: CASSQSGGGNIQYF. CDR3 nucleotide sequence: TGTGCCAGCAGCCAAAGCGGGGGGGGAAACATTCAGTACTTC.

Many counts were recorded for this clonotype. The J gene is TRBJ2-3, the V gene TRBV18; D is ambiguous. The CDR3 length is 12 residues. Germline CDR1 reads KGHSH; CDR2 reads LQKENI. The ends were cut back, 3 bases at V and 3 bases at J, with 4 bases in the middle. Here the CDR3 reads CASSPGTDTQYF. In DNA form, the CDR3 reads TGTGCCAGCTCACCGGGAACAGATACGCAGTATTTT.

The DNA for the CDR3 is TGTGCCAGTAGTATTAGGGCGACGGGCACTGAAGCTTTCTTT. Protein product: CASSIRATGTEAFF. The rearrangement uses TRBV19 and TRBJ1-1; D remains unclear. This CDR3 spans 14 amino acids. Germline CDR1 LNHDA, CDR2 SQIVND (reference sequence). The V end was cut by 3 bases, the J end by 4 bases, with 12 bases between.

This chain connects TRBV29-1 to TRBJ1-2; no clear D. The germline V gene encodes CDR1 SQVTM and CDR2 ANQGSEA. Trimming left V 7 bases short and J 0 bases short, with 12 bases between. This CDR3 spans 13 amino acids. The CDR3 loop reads CSASAPANYGYTF. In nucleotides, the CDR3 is TGCAGCGCCTCGGCTCCAGCTAACTATGGCTACACCTTC.

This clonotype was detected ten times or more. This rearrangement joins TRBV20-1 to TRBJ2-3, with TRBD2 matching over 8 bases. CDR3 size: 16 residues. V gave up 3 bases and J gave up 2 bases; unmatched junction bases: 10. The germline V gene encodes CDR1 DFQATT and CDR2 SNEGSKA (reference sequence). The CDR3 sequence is CSASAPGLGPTDTQYF. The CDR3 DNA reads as TGCAGTGCTAGCGCCCCGGGACTAGGACCCACAGATACGCAGTATTTT.

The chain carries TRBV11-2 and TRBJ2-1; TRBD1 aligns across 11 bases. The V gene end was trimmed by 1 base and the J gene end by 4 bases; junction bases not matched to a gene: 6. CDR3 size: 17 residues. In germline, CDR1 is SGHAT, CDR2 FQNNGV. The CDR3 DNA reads TGTGCCAGCAGCTTAGCAGCCGGGACAGGGGGATACAATGAGCAGTTCTTC. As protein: CASSLAAGTGGYNEQFF.

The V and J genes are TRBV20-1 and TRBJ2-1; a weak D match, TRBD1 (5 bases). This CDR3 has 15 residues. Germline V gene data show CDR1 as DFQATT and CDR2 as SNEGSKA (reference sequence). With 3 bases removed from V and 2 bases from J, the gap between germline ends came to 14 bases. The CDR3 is CSARQRGSTYNEQFF. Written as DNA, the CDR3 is TGCAGTGCTAGGCAAAGGGGATCGACCTACAATGAGCAGTTCTTC.

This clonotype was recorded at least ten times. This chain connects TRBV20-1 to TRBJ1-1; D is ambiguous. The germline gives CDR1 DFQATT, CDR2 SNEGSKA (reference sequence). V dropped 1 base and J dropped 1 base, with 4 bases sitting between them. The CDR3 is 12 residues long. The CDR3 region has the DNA TGCAGTGCTAGAGGAGGGAACACTGAAGCTTTCTTT. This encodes CSARGGNTEAFF.

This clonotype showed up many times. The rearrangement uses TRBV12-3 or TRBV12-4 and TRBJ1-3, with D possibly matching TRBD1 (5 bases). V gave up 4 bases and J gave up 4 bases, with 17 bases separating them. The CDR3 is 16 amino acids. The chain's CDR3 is CASSSQGVGSGNTIYF. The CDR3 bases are TGTGCCAGCAGTTCGCAGGGAGTTGGGTCCGGAAACACCATATATTTT.

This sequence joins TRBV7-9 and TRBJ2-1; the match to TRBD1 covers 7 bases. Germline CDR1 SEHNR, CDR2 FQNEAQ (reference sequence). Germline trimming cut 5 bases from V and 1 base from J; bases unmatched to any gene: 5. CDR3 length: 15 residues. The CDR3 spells CASSPTTGSYNEQFF. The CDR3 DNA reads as TGTGCCAGCAGCCCGACGACAGGGTCCTACAATGAGCAGTTCTTC.

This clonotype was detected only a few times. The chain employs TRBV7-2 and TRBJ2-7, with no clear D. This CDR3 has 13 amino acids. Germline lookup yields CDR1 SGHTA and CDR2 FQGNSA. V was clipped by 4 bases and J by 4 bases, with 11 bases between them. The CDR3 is CASSYVLRYEQYF. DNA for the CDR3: TGTGCCAGCAGCTATGTCCTTAGGTACGAGCAGTACTTC.

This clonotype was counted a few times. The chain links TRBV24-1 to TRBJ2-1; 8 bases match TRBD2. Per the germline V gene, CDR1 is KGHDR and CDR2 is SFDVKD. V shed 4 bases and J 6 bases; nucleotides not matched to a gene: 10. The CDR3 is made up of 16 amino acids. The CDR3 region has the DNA TGTGCCACCAGTGACTTTAGCGGGACCCGATCCAATGAGCAGTTCTTC. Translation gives CATSDFSGTRSNEQFF.

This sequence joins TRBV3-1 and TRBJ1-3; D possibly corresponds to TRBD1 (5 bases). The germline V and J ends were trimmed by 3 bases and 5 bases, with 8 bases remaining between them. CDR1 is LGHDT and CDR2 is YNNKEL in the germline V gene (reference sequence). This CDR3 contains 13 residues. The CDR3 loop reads CASSHGTRNTIYF. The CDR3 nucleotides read TGTGCCAGCAGCCACGGGACCCGAAACACCATATATTTT.

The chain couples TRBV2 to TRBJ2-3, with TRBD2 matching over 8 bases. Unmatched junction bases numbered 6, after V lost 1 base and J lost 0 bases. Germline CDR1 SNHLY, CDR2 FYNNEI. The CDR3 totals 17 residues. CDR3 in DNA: TGTGCCAGCAGTGAAGACGGGAGGGCCTCTAGCACAGATACGCAGTATTTT. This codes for CASSEDGRASSTDTQYF. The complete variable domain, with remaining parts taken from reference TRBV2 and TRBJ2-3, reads EPEVTQTPSHQVTQMGQEVILRCVPISNHLYFYWYRQILGQKVEFLVSFYNNEISEKSEIFDDQFSVERPDGSNFTLKIRSTKLEDSAMYFCASSEDGRASSTDTQYFGPGTRLTVL.

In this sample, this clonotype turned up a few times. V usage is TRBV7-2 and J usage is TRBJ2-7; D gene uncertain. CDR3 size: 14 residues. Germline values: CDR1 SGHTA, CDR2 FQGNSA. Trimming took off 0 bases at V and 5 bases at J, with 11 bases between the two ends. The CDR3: CASSLAAERNEQYV. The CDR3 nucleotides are TGTGCCAGCAGCTTAGCGGCAGAGAGGAACGAGCAGTACGTC.

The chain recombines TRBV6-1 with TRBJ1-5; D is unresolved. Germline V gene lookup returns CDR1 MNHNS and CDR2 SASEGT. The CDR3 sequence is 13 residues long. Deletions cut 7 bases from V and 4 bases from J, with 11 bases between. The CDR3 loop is CASNQWVNQPQHF. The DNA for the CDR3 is TGTGCCAGCAATCAATGGGTAAATCAGCCCCAGCATTTT.

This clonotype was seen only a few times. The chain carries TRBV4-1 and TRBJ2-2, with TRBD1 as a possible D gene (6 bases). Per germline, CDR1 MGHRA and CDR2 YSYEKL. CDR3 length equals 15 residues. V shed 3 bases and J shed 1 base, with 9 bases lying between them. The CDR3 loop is CASSQKDRNTGELFF. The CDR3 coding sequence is TGCGCCAGCAGCCAGAAGGACAGGAACACCGGGGAGCTGTTTTTT.

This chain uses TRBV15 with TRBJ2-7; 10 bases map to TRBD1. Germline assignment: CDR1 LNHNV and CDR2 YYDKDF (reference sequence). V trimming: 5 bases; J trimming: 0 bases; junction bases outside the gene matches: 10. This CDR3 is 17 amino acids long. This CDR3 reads CATSRAIGTGDSYEQYF. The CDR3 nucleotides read TGTGCCACCAGCCGAGCGATCGGGACAGGGGACTCCTACGAGCAGTACTTC.

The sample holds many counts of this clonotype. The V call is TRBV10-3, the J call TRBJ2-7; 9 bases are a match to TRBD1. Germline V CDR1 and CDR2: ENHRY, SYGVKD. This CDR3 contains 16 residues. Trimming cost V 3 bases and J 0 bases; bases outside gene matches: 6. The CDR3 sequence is CAISERRQGDSYEQYF. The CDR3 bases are TGTGCCATCAGTGAAAGGAGACAGGGGGACTCCTACGAGCAGTACTTC.

Here the CDR3 DNA reads TGCAGTGCTACCCCGTTGTGGAACACTGAAGCTTTCTTT. Translating it yields CSATPLWNTEAFF. The V and J genes are TRBV20-1 and TRBJ1-1; D is ambiguous. With 4 bases removed from V and 1 base from J, the gap between germline ends came to 10 bases. From germline, CDR1 is DFQATT and CDR2 SNEGSKA (reference sequence). The CDR3 is 13 amino acids.

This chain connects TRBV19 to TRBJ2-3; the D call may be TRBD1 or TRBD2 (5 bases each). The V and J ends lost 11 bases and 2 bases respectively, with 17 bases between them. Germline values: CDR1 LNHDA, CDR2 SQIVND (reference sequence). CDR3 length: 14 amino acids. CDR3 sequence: CASAGGSLTDTQYF. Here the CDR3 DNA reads TGTGCCTCGGCTGGGGGAAGCCTCACAGATACGCAGTATTTT. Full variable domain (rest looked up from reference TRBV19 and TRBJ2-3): DGGITQSPKYLFRKEGQNVTLSCEQNLNHDAMYWYRQDPGQGLRLIYYSQIVNDFQKGDIAEGYSVSREKKESFPLTVTSAQKNPTAFYLCASAGGSLTDTQYFGPGTRLTVL.

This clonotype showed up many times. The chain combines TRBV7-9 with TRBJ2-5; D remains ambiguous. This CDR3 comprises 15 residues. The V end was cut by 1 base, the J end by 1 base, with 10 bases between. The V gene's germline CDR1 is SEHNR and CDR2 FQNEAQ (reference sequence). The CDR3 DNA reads TGTGCCAGCAGCTTAGGAGCAGCGACCCAAGAGACCCAGTACTTC. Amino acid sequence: CASSLGAATQETQYF.

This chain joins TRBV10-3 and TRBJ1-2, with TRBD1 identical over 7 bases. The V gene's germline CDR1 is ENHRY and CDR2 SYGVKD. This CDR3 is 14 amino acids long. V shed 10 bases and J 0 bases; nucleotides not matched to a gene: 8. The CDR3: CASQGTVANYGYTF. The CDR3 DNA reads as TGTGCCAGCCAAGGGACAGTAGCTAACTATGGCTACACCTTC.

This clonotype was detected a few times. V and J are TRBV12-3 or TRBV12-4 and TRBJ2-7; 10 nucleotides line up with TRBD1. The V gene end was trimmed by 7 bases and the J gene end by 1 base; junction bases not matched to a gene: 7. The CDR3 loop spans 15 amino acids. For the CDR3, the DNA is TGTGCCAGCACCCCGGGGACAGGGGTTTCCTACGAGCAGTACTTC. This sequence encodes CASTPGTGVSYEQYF.

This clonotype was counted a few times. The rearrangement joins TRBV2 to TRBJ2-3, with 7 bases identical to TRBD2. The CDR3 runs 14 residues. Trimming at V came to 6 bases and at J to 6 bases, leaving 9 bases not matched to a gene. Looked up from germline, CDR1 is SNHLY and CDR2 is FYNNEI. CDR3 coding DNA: TGTGCCAGCAGCCCTAGCGGTACATACGATACGCAGTATTTT. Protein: CASSPSGTYDTQYF.

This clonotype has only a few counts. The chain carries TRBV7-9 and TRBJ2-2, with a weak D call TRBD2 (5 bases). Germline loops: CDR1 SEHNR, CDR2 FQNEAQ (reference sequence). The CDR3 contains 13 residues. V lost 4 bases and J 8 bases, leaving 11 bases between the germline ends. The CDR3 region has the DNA TGTGCCAGCAGCTCCACTAGTACGGGGGAGCTGTTTTTT. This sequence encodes CASSSTSTGELFF. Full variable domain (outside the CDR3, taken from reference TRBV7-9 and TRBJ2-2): DTGVSQNPRHKITKRGQNVTFRCDPISEHNRLYWYRQTLGQGPEFLTYFQNEAQLEKSRLLSDRFSAERPKGSFSTLEIQRTEQGDSAMYLCASSSTSTGELFFGEGSRLTVL.

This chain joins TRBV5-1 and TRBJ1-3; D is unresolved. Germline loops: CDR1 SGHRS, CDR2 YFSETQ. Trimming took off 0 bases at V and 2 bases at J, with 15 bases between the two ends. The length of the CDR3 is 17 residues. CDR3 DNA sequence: TGCGCCAGCAGCTTGGGGCAAGGAGGGAAGGCTGGAAACACCATATATTTT. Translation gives CASSLGQGGKAGNTIYF.